The sequence of this TCR beta chain was determined in a study of human T cells and chemical hapten exposure. Study-wide results and caveats: Patch test score was positively correlated with the counts of PT1 expanded TCRs. Controls had significantly fewer large CDR3 similarity clusters than were formed by expanded TCRs.

Time point described: patch test 3, about 24 weeks after DPC sensitization. Sample treatment: therapeutic diphenylcyclopropenone sensitization with weekly scalp DPC. The study extracted total RNA from unfractionated whole blood. TCRdb passed the RACE reads through MiXCR, listing each CDR3 protein once. In the table there are some 36,000 distinct CDR3 sequences, more than 8% of which are singletons. Concerning this clonotype itself: The antigen remains undetermined. No conserved phenylalanine or tryptophan is present at the end of the CDR3, so a read error is the likely explanation.

Germline CDR1 reads KGHSH; CDR2 reads LQKENI. CDR3 size: 18 residues. V was clipped by 0 bases and J by 5 bases, with 19 bases between them. This material consisted of whole blood, taken in connection with sensitization to the hapten diphenylcyclopropenone (DPC). This TCR was recovered from a man between 45 and 60 years old with alopecia areata. Some clones in this sample may be carry-over from other donors' samples. The V call is TRBV18, the J call TRBJ2-2; D unresolved. CDR3 in amino acids: CASSPPRSHPGRTGELFY. CDR3 in DNA: TGTGCCAGCTCACCACCACGGTCCCATCCTGGTAGAACCGGGGAGCTGTTTTAT.